This T cell receptor (beta chain) derives from a study of shared clonotypes between healthy human individuals. The table lists this clone with a few counts. The method was immunoSEQ multiplex PCR; TCRdb's version includes in-frame clones alone and lacks a portion of them. This table holds some 1 million clones, about 77% found once. The germline V and J ends were trimmed by 8 bases and 1 base, with 14 bases remaining between them. The CDR3 spans 15 residues. In germline, CDR1 is SGHNT, CDR2 YENEEA. What was sequenced was memory CD4+ T cells sorted from blood. Subset: CD45RA-negative fraction. The chain uses TRBV11-3 and TRBJ2-2; D may correspond to TRBD1 or TRBD2 (5 bases each). This receptor was taken from a man aged 18 to 30 in good health. The CDR3 here is CASSSRGENTGELFF. In DNA, the CDR3 is TGTGCCAGCTCCTCTAGAGGGGAGAACACCGGGGAGCTGTTTTTT.